The 3 T cell receptor beta chains presented below share a single source sample, sequenced in a study of CD8 T cells in ankylosing spondylitis. A single record per CDR3 protein comes from TCRdb applying MiXCR to the 5' RACE reads. The sample holds some 200,000 distinct CDR3 sequences, about 13% seen once. The sample consisted of blood, either unsorted or a sorted T cell fraction (not recorded which). The source is a male donor with ankylosing spondylitis or in good health (not recorded which).

Only a few counts were recorded for this clonotype. The chain combines TRBV6-2 or TRBV6-3 with TRBJ2-1, with D unresolved. This CDR3 is 14 amino acids long. The V end was cut by 2 bases, the J end by 4 bases, with 9 bases between. The V gene's germline CDR1 is MNHEY and CDR2 SVGEGT. The CDR3, as DNA: TGTGCCAGCAGTTACCTCGATGAATACAATGAGCAGTTCTTC. Protein product: CASSYLDEYNEQFF.

The table lists this clonotype with a few counts. This sequence joins TRBV11-2 and TRBJ2-5; 9 bases fit TRBD2. Germline assignment: CDR1 SGHAT and CDR2 FQNNGV. V lost 1 base and J lost 4; bases outside the gene matches: 1. This CDR3 has 14 residues. CDR3 in DNA: TGTGCCAGCAGCTTAGTTAGCGGGGGAGAGACCCAGTACTTC. This codes for CASSLVSGGETQYF.

This clonotype has a count of ten or more. The gene calls are TRBV9 and TRBJ2-5; D unclear. Trimming removed 3 bases at V and 0 bases at J, with 12 bases between. Germline V CDR1 and CDR2: SGDLS, YYNGEE. CDR3 length: 15 residues. CDR3 residues: CASSEVVSNQETQYF. CDR3 bases: TGTGCCAGCAGCGAGGTGGTGAGCAACCAAGAGACCCAGTACTTC.